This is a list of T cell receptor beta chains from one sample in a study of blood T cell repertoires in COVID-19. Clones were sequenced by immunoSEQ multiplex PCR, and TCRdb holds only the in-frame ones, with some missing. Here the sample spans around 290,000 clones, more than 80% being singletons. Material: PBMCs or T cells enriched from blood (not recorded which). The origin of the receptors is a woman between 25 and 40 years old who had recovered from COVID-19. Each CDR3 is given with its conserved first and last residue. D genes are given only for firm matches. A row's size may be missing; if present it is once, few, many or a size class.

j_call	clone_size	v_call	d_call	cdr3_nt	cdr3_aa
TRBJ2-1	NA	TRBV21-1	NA	TGTGCCAGCAGCAGGTCTCTTTTCCTAGCGGGAAAAAACGAATACAATGAGCAGTTCTTC	CASSRSLFLAGKNEYNEQFF
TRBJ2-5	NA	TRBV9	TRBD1	TGTGCCAGCAGCGACGACAGGGGGCAAGAGACCCAGTACTTC	CASSDDRGQETQYF
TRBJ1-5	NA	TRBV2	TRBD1	TGTGCCAGCAGATGGAGGGACAGTCAGCCCCAGCATTTT	CASRWRDSQPQHF
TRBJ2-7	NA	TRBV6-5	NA	TGTGCCAGCAGAACTCCGGAGGGCCTGGACGAGCAGTACTTC	CASRTPEGLDEQYF
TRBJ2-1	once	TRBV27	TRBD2	TGTGCCAGCAGTTTGGGGAGGGCCTACAATGAGCAGTTCTTC	CASSLGRAYNEQFF
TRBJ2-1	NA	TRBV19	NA	TGTGCCAGTAGTATCCCGAGGGGGAATGAGCAGTTCTTC	CASSIPRGNEQFF
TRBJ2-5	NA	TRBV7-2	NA	TGTGCCAGCAGCCTCGGGACTTTCCAAGAGACCCAGTACTTC	CASSLGTFQETQYF
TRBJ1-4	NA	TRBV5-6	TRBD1	TGTGCCAGCAGAATCGGGACAGGGGTTGAAAAACTGTTTTTT	CASRIGTGVEKLFF
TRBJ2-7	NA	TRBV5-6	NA	TGTGCCAGCAGCTTAGGGGACTACGAGCAGTACTTC	CASSLGDYEQYF
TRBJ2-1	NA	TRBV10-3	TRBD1	TGTGCCATCAGTGAGTCGACGGGGACAGGCGCCAGCGCCTACAATGAGCAGTTCTTC	CAISESTGTGASAYNEQFF
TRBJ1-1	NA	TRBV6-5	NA	TGTGCCAGCAGTTACGGGGCAGGGGTAGGCGCTGAAGCTTTCTTT	CASSYGAGVGAEAFF
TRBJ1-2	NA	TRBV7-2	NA	TGTGCCAGCAGCGTTGACAGCCACTATGGCTACACCTTC	CASSVDSHYGYTF
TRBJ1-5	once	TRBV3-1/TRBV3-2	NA	TGTGCCAGCAGCCAAGATCGTGGGCAGGGACTCAATCAGCCCCAGCATTTT	CASSQDRGQGLNQPQHF
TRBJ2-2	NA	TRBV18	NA	TGTGCCAGCTCACCGCAGGAGGCTGCCCAGGGGGAGCTGTTTTTT	CASSPQEAAQGELFF
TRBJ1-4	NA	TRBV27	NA	TGTGCCAGCAGTTTATCCCAGGGCCTGGGGGAAAAACTGTTTTTT	CASSLSQGLGEKLFF
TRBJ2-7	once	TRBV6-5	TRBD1	TGTGCCAGCAGTTGGACAGGAGGCAAGCAGTACTTC	CASSWTGGKQYF
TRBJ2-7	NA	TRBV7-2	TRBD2	TGTGCCAGCAGCTTAGCGTCTAGCGGGAGGAATTACGAGCAGTACTTC	CASSLASSGRNYEQYF
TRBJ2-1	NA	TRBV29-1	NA	TGCAGCGTTGAAGGGGGAGGGGGCAATGAGCAGTTCTTC	CSVEGGGGNEQFF
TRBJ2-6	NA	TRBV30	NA	TGTGCCTGGAGTTTGCCGGGACTCGCGTCTGGGGCCAACGTCCTGACTTTC	CAWSLPGLASGANVLTF
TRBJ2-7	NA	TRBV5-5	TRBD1	TGTGCCAGCAGCTCCTCCGGGACAGGGGGCGGGTACGAGCAGTACTTC	CASSSSGTGGGYEQYF
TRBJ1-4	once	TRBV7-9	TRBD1	TGTGCCAGCAGCCCCCAGGGACAGGGAAATGAAAAACTGTTTTTT	CASSPQGQGNEKLFF
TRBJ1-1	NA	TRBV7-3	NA	TGTGCCAGCAGCTACGGCCCAGGCAGGACTGAAGCTTTCTTT	CASSYGPGRTEAFF
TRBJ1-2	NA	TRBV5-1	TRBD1	TGCGCCAGCAGCTCCTCGGCAGGGGGAAGTCCTGGGCTTTTGGATGGCTACACCTTC	CASSSSAGGSPGLLDGYTF
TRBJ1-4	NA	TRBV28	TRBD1	TGTGCCAGCAGTAGCCCCAGGGGGCCGACTAATGAAAAACTGTTTTTT	CASSSPRGPTNEKLFF
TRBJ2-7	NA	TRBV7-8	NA	TGTGCCAGCAGCCAGACTAGTTACGAGCAGTACTTC	CASSQTSYEQYF
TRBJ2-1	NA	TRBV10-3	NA	TGTGCCATCAGTGTGCAGGACAATGAGCAGTTCTTC	CAISVQDNEQFF
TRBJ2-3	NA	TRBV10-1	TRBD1	TGCGCCAGCAGTACCGGGACAGAAGAGGATACGCAGTATTTT	CASSTGTEEDTQYF
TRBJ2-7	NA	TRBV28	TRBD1	TGTGCCAGCAGTTCATCCGGGACAGATTCCTACGAGCAGTACTTC	CASSSSGTDSYEQYF
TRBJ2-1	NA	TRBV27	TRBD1	TGTGCCAGCAGTTACAGGGGGCAAAACAATGAGCAGTTCTTC	CASSYRGQNNEQFF
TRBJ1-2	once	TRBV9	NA	TGTGCCAGCAGCCTTGACAGCAACTATGGCTACACCTTC	CASSLDSNYGYTF
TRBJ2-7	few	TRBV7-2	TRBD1	TGTGCCAGCAGCCCAGCCGGGACAGGGCCACGCGAGCAGTACTTC	CASSPAGTGPREQYF
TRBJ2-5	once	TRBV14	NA	TGTGCCAGCAGCCAAGACAGGGTGGTAAGAGAGACCCAGTACTTC	CASSQDRVVRETQYF
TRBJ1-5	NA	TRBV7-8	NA	TGTGCCAGCAGCTTACTGGGGGGGGCTGGCAGCAATCAGCCCCAGCATTTT	CASSLLGGAGSNQPQHF
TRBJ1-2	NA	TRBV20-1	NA	TGCAGTGCTAGTGGAGGATGGCAGGGCTACACCTTC	CSASGGWQGYTF
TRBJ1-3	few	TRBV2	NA	TGTGCCAGCAGTGTTGGGAATCTAGCCGGAAACACCATATATTTT	CASSVGNLAGNTIYF
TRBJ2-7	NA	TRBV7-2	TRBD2	TGTGCCAGCAGCTTAAGACTAGCGGGAGGATCCGAGCAGTACTTC	CASSLRLAGGSEQYF
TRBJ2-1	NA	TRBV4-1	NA	TGCGCCAGCAGCGGGGGCGGAAGCTCCTACAATGAGCAGTTCTTC	CASSGGGSSYNEQFF
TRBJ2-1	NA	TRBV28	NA	TGTGCCAGCAGATACACCCGCGACAGACCCTACAATGAGCAGTTCTTC	CASRYTRDRPYNEQFF
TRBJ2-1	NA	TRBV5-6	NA	TGTGCCAGCAGCTTGGGACTAGTCGGTTACAATGAGCAGTTCTTC	CASSLGLVGYNEQFF
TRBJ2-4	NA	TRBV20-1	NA	TGCAGTGCTAGTAGCCAAGCCAAAAACATTCAGTACTTC	CSASSQAKNIQYF
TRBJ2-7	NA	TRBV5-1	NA	TGCGCCAGCAGCTTGGTTACCGCAGGTAACTCCTACGAGCAGTACTTC	CASSLVTAGNSYEQYF
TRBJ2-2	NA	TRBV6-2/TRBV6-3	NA	TGTGCCAGCAGTTACTCGGCCAGGCAGACGAACACCGGGGAGCTGTTTTTT	CASSYSARQTNTGELFF
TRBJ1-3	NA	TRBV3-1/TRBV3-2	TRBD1	TGTGCCAGCAGCCAGGGCAGGGGGAACACCATATATTTT	CASSQGRGNTIYF
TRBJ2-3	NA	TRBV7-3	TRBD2	TGTGCCAGCAGCTTAACGGGACTAAAAGATACGCAGTATTTT	CASSLTGLKDTQYF
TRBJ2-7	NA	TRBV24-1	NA	TGTGCCACCAGTGACTCCGGGACACCGGGCGCGGGCTACGAGCAGTACTTC	CATSDSGTPGAGYEQYF
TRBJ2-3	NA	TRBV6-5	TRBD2	TGTGCCAGCAGTTCCCCTAGCGGGGATAGCACAGATACGCAGTATTTT	CASSSPSGDSTDTQYF
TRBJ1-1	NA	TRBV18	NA	TGTGCCAGCTCACCAGCCAGAAGCACTGAAGCTTTCTTT	CASSPARSTEAFF
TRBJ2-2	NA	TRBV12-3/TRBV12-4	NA	TGTGCCAGCAGTTCCTACACCGGGGAGCTGTTTTTT	CASSSYTGELFF
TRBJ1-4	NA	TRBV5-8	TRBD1	TGTGCCAGCAGCTTGCTTGAATTTAGGGGACAGAAACATGAAAAACTGTTTTTT	CASSLLEFRGQKHEKLFF
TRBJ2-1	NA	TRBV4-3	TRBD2	TGCGCCAGCAGCCAAGATAGTACCCTAGCGGGGGCCTACAATGAGCAGTTCTTC	CASSQDSTLAGAYNEQFF
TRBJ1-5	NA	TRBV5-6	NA	TGTGCCAGCAGCTTGGGGCATCGCCAGCCCCAGCATTTT	CASSLGHRQPQHF
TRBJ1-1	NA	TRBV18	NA	TGTGCCAGCTCACTAAAGGCGGAAATGAACACTGAAGCTTTCTTT	CASSLKAEMNTEAFF
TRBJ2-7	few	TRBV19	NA	TGTGCCAGTAGCACGACAGTACCCTACGAGCAGTACTTC	CASSTTVPYEQYF
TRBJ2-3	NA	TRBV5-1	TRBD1	TGCGCCAGCAGCTTGGTTCGGGACAGGGGTCGAAGCACAGATACGCAGTATTTT	CASSLVRDRGRSTDTQYF
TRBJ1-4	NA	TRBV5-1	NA	TGCGCCAGCAGTTCGGGGCGGGGTAATGAAAAACTGTTTTTT	CASSSGRGNEKLFF
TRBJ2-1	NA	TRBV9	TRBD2	TGTGCCAGCAGCGCTCTAGCGGCCTTCTACAATGAGCAGTTCTTC	CASSALAAFYNEQFF
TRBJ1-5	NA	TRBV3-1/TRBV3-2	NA	TGTGCCAGCAGCCATTCAGGGGATAATCAGCCCCAGCATTTT	CASSHSGDNQPQHF
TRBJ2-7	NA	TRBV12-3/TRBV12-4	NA	TGTGCCAGCGGTAGGGGCAACGAGCAGTACTTC	CASGRGNEQYF